A selection of T cell receptor beta chains follows, all from one sample in a study of shared clonotypes between healthy human individuals. Profiling relied on immunoSEQ multiplex PCR, and the TCRdb table lists in-frame clones only, not all of them. The sample shows some 1.5 million clones, approximately 98% of them seen only once. The sequencing input was naive CD4+ T cells sorted from blood. These receptor sequences come from a man between 25 and 39 years old in good health. CDR3s include the opening cysteine and the closing phenylalanine or tryptophan. A D gene is named only where the DNA matches it firmly.

d_gene	v_gene	j_gene	CDR3aa	CDR3nt
TRBD1	TRBV5-1	TRBJ2-5	CASSLAGTGLETQYF	TGCGCCAGCAGCTTGGCCGGGACAGGGTTGGAGACCCAGTACTTC
.	TRBV7-2	TRBJ1-5	CASSPSRPSNQPQHF	TGTGCCAGCAGCCCGAGTCGGCCTAGCAATCAGCCCCAGCATTTT
.	TRBV19	TRBJ1-2	CASSDPGEANYGYTF	TGTGCCAGTAGTGACCCCGGAGAAGCTAACTATGGCTACACCTTC
.	TRBV28	TRBJ2-3	CASSSGTPNTQYF	TGTGCCAGCAGTTCTGGGACACCTAATACGCAGTATTTT
TRBD1	TRBV27	TRBJ1-2	CASSPTRARTGVLMGKSGYTF	TGTGCCAGCAGTCCGACTCGAGCAAGGACAGGGGTTTTAATGGGGAAAAGTGGCTACACCTTC
.	TRBV2	TRBJ1-4	CASSRRTNEKLFF	TGTGCCAGCAGCCGACGGACTAATGAAAAACTGTTTTTT
.	TRBV28	TRBJ1-1	CASSLYRDGVEAFF	TGTGCCAGCAGTCTCTACAGGGATGGAGTTGAAGCTTTCTTT
TRBD2	TRBV9	TRBJ2-3	CASSVAPSGASTDTQYF	TGTGCCAGCAGCGTAGCCCCTAGCGGGGCCAGCACAGATACGCAGTATTTT
.	TRBV25-1	TRBJ2-5	CASSESKGQETQYF	TGTGCCAGCAGTGAATCGAAGGGCCAAGAGACCCAGTACTTC
.	TRBV15	TRBJ2-7	CATSRDSDRTYEQYF	TGTGCCACCAGCAGAGATTCGGACAGAACCTACGAGCAGTACTTC
.	TRBV10-1	TRBJ2-3	CASSGPTPGADTQYF	TGCGCCAGCAGCGGACCAACACCTGGGGCAGATACGCAGTATTTT
.	TRBV6-4	TRBJ1-1	CASSSQYLIEAFF	TGTGCCAGCAGTAGCCAGTACCTCATCGAAGCTTTCTTT
.	TRBV6-5	TRBJ2-7	CASSYHRDTLYEQYF	TGTGCCAGCAGTTACCACCGGGACACACTCTACGAGCAGTACTTC
TRBD1	TRBV25-1	TRBJ1-1	CASSEYGQGEAFF	TGTGCCAGCAGTGAATACGGACAGGGGGAGGCTTTCTTT
.	TRBV6-5	TRBJ2-7	CASSFYFGAYEQYF	TGTGCCAGCAGTTTCTATTTCGGAGCCTACGAGCAGTACTTC
TRBD2	TRBV12-5	TRBJ2-1	CASGFTSGSSYNEQFF	TGTGCTAGTGGTTTTACTAGCGGGAGCTCCTACAATGAGCAGTTCTTC
TRBD1	TRBV9	TRBJ1-4	CASSPPGQGNEKLFF	TGTGCCAGCAGCCCCCCCGGACAGGGCAATGAAAAACTGTTTTTT
.	TRBV6-6	TRBJ2-1	CASSSGVPGFGEQFF	TGTGCCAGCAGTTCAGGGGTTCCTGGGTTCGGTGAGCAGTTCTTC
TRBD1	TRBV5-5	TRBJ2-1	CASSLTGAYNEQFF	TGTGCCAGCAGCTTAACAGGGGCCTACAATGAGCAGTTCTTC
.	TRBV18	TRBJ2-5	CASSRGEETQYF	TGTGCCAGCTCACGAGGAGAGGAGACCCAGTACTTC
TRBD2	TRBV7-2	TRBJ2-4	CASSSPGLAGVARNMIQYF	TGTGCCAGCAGCTCACCTGGACTAGCGGGAGTGGCCCGAAACATGATTCAGTACTTC
TRBD1	TRBV5-4	TRBJ1-2	CASSSGTGSSGYTF	TGTGCCAGCAGCTCAGGGACAGGGTCCTCTGGCTACACCTTC
TRBD1	TRBV6-6	TRBJ2-1	CATMPDRVRYNEQFF	TGTGCCACCATGCCCGACAGGGTAAGATACAATGAGCAGTTCTTC
TRBD1	TRBV19	TRBJ2-5	CASSSLDRGRETQYF	TGTGCCAGTAGTAGCCTGGACAGGGGTCGGGAGACCCAGTACTTC
TRBD1	TRBV5-4	TRBJ2-5	CASSYRDSLVYQETQYF	TGTGCCAGCAGCTACCGGGACAGCTTAGTGTACCAAGAGACCCAGTACTTC
.	TRBV21-1	TRBJ2-7	CASSGRGYEQYF	TGTGCCAGCAGCGGTCGGGGTTACGAGCAGTACTTC
.	TRBV4-2	TRBJ2-5	CASSQDGPGAQETQYF	TGTGCCAGCAGCCAAGATGGCCCGGGAGCCCAAGAGACCCAGTACTTC
.	TRBV5-1	TRBJ2-7	CASSLVVGPRPGEQYF	TGCGCCAGCAGCTTGGTGGTCGGTCCTCGTCCCGGGGAGCAGTACTTC